This TCR beta chain was identified in a study of OX40 agonist ivuxolimab in advanced cancers. Study information: Partial response was recorded in three patients: one hepatocellular carcinoma and two cutaneous melanoma cases. Study observations and caveats: Which antigen the expanded peripheral T cells recognized is unknown. At 0.1 to 3.0 mg/kg, CD4+ and CD8+ blood T cells expanded clonally by week 6.

At baseline, cycle 4 day 1, and cycle 7 day 1, blood was sampled. To note about this clone: Its antigen is unknown.

V lost 5 bases and J lost 7, with 20 bases in between. The CDR3 is 15 residues long. Germline V CDR1 and CDR2: SGHVS, FQNEAQ. The data were produced by immunoSEQ multiplex PCR, yet TCRdb's version contains in-frame clones alone and is incomplete. The sample lists tens of thousands of clones; approximately 85% were seen once. The chain uses TRBV7-8 and TRBJ1-2; tentative D call: TRBD1 (6 bases). The sequence was collected from an adult with an advanced solid tumor such as melanoma, head and neck, liver or kidney cancer. Sample: CD4+ or CD8+ T cells sorted from blood, taken in a trial of the OX40 agonist ivuxolimab. In nucleotides, the CDR3 is TGTGCCAGCAGCCAATACGGGCAGAGACAGGTTGGCTACACCTTC. This gives the protein CASSQYGQRQVGYTF.